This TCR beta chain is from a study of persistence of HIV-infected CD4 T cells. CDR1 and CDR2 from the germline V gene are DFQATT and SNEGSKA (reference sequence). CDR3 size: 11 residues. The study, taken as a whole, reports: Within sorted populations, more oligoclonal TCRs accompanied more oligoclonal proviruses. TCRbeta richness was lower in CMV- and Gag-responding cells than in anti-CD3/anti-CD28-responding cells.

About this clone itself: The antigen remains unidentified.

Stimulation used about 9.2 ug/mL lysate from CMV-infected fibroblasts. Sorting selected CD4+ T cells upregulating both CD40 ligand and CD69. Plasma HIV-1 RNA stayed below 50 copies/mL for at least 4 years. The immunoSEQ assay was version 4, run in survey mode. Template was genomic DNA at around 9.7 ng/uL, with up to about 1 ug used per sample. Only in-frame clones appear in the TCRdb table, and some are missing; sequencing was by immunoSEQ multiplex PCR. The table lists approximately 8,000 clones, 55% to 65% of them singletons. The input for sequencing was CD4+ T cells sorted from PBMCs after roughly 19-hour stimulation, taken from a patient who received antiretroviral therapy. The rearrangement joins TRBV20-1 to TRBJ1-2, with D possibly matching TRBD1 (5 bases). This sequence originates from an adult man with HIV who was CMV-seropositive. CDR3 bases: TGCAGCCACAGGATCAACTATGGCTACACCTTC. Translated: CSHRINYGYTF.